This T cell receptor beta chain was recorded in a study of blood T cell repertoires in COVID-19. On the study more broadly: Collection of acute and convalescent COVID-19 samples took place in the United States, Italy and Spain.

The germline CDR1 and CDR2 sequences are SQVTM and ANQGSEA. This CDR3 comprises 12 residues. Produced via immunoSEQ multiplex PCR; TCRdb's table is partial and in-frame only. The table includes 540,000 or so clones, about 89% detected once. The sample comprised peripheral blood. The sequence was collected from a woman in her forties or fifties with COVID-19, enrolled during active disease. The chain couples TRBV29-1 to TRBJ2-7; a possible D gene is TRBD2 (6 bases). CDR3 DNA: TGCACCCGACCCTCGGGGGACCACGAGCAGTACTTC. Translated, it gives CTRPSGDHEQYF.